This is a list of T cell receptor beta chains from one sample in a study of blood T cell repertoires in COVID-19. Sequencing was performed with immunoSEQ multiplex PCR; in TCRdb, only in-frame clones are kept and a portion is missing. Here the sample spans approximately 15,000 clones, roughly 89% being singletons. Sequenced material: peripheral blood. The receptors derive from a man in his sixties with acute or convalescent COVID-19. Each CDR3 is given with its conserved first and last residue. The order of the fields is V gene, D gene, J gene, clone size, CDR3 protein, CDR3 DNA. D genes are given only for firm matches. Expanded clones get a size class; other rows say once, few or many, or leave the size out.

V: TRBV9
D: TRBD1
J: TRBJ1-2
size: once
CDR3: CASSRDRGLDGYTF
DNA: TGTGCCAGCAGCCGGGACAGGGGGCTAGATGGCTACACCTTC

V: TRBV28
D: .
J: TRBJ2-1
size: once
CDR3: CASSFLGASYNEQFF
DNA: TGTGCCAGCAGTTTTCTGGGGGCTTCCTACAATGAGCAGTTCTTC

V: TRBV12-3/TRBV12-4
D: .
J: TRBJ2-1
size: .
CDR3: CASSSRNEQFF
DNA: TGTGCCAGCAGCTCGAGGAATGAGCAGTTCTTC

V: TRBV24-1
D: .
J: TRBJ2-2
size: once
CDR3: CATSRGTNTGELFF
DNA: TGTGCCACCAGCCGCGGCACTAACACCGGGGAGCTGTTTTTT

V: TRBV4-1
D: .
J: TRBJ2-7
size: .
CDR3: CASSLSSSDGYEQYF
DNA: TGCGCCAGCAGCCTCTCTTCGTCAGATGGCTACGAGCAGTACTTC

V: TRBV20-1
D: .
J: TRBJ1-1
size: .
CDR3: CSARRNTEAFF
DNA: TGCAGTGCTAGGCGGAACACTGAAGCTTTCTTT

V: TRBV5-5
D: TRBD1
J: TRBJ1-5
size: .
CDR3: CASSLYRGGQPQHF
DNA: TGTGCCAGCAGCTTATACAGGGGTGGGCAGCCCCAGCATTTT

V: TRBV5-5
D: TRBD1
J: TRBJ2-2
size: .
CDR3: CASSGRTGVLVGELFF
DNA: TGTGCCAGCAGCGGCCGGACAGGGGTTCTTGTCGGGGAGCTGTTTTTT

V: TRBV28
D: .
J: TRBJ2-7
size: .
CDR3: CASSSLGGYYEQYF
DNA: TGTGCCAGCAGTTCACTAGGTGGTTACTACGAGCAGTACTTC

V: TRBV10-3
D: .
J: TRBJ2-4
size: .
CDR3: CAISETTGIKNIQYF
DNA: TGTGCCATCAGTGAGACCACAGGGATTAAAAACATTCAGTACTTC

V: TRBV19
D: .
J: TRBJ1-2
size: few
CDR3: CASSRVAEGYTF
DNA: TGTGCCAGTAGTAGAGTTGCGGAGGGCTACACCTTC

V: TRBV5-4
D: TRBD1
J: TRBJ1-2
size: .
CDR3: CATKDLPGQANYGYTF
DNA: TGTGCCACCAAAGACCTCCCGGGACAGGCGAACTATGGCTACACCTTC

V: TRBV19
D: .
J: TRBJ1-5
size: .
CDR3: CASSIGLRGGDQPQHF
DNA: TGTGCCAGTAGTATAGGTCTCAGGGGCGGCGATCAGCCCCAGCATTTT

V: TRBV21-1
D: .
J: TRBJ1-5
size: .
CDR3: CASSKQGVNQPQHF
DNA: TGTGCCAGCAGCAAACAGGGGGTGAATCAGCCCCAGCATTTT

V: TRBV19
D: TRBD1
J: TRBJ2-7
size: .
CDR3: CASSTRGTGSSYEQYF
DNA: TGTGCCAGTAGTACCCGCGGGACAGGGAGTTCCTACGAGCAGTACTTC

V: TRBV3-1/TRBV3-2
D: TRBD1
J: TRBJ1-6
size: .
CDR3: CASSPGQGNSYNSPLHF
DNA: TGTGCCAGCAGCCCCGGACAGGGGAACTCCTATAATTCACCCCTCCACTTT

V: TRBV28
D: .
J: TRBJ2-1
size: few
CDR3: CASAEKRTYNEQFF
DNA: TGTGCCAGCGCCGAGAAGCGGACCTACAATGAGCAGTTCTTC

V: TRBV19
D: .
J: TRBJ2-7
size: .
CDR3: CASSVTGLGISEQYF
DNA: TGTGCCAGTAGTGTCACAGGGTTAGGCATCTCCGAGCAGTACTTC

V: TRBV20-1
D: .
J: TRBJ2-5
size: .
CDR3: CSAQYQETQYF
DNA: TGCAGTGCTCAGTACCAAGAGACCCAGTACTTC

V: TRBV30
D: .
J: TRBJ2-1
size: once
CDR3: CAWAPGFSYNEQFF
DNA: TGTGCCTGGGCCCCGGGATTCAGCTACAATGAGCAGTTCTTC

V: TRBV29-1
D: .
J: TRBJ2-2
size: .
CDR3: CSVVRGLTGELFF
DNA: TGCAGCGTTGTAAGGGGATTGACCGGGGAGCTGTTTTTT

V: TRBV19
D: TRBD2
J: TRBJ2-3
size: .
CDR3: CASSISSGRAADTQYF
DNA: TGTGCCAGTAGTATAAGTAGCGGGAGGGCCGCAGATACGCAGTATTTT

V: TRBV27
D: .
J: TRBJ2-3
size: .
CDR3: CATRQGGGGIGTQYF
DNA: TGTGCCACCCGCCAGGGAGGGGGGGGAATAGGGACGCAGTATTTT

V: TRBV28
D: .
J: TRBJ2-5
size: .
CDR3: CASSPPARGVETQYF
DNA: TGTGCCAGCAGCCCCCCCGCAAGGGGCGTTGAGACCCAGTACTTC

V: TRBV6-1
D: TRBD1
J: TRBJ1-1
size: once
CDR3: CASSEALRQGGTEAFF
DNA: TGTGCCAGCAGTGAAGCGCTTCGGCAGGGGGGCACTGAAGCTTTCTTT

V: TRBV27
D: TRBD2
J: TRBJ2-7
size: .
CDR3: CASSFGREGYEQYF
DNA: TGTGCCAGCAGTTTCGGGCGGGAGGGGTACGAGCAGTACTTC

V: TRBV2
D: .
J: TRBJ2-7
size: once
CDR3: CASSEMGREQYF
DNA: TGTGCCAGCAGTGAAATGGGCCGCGAGCAGTACTTC

V: TRBV19
D: TRBD2
J: TRBJ2-1
size: once
CDR3: CASSWGSGRAQTYNEQFF
DNA: TGTGCCAGTAGTTGGGGTAGCGGGAGGGCCCAGACCTACAATGAGCAGTTCTTC

V: TRBV5-1
D: TRBD1
J: TRBJ1-2
size: .
CDR3: CASSTTGVDGYTF
DNA: TGCGCCAGCAGCACCACAGGGGTCGACGGCTACACCTTC

V: TRBV27
D: .
J: TRBJ1-5
size: .
CDR3: CASSYARTEGIQPQHF
DNA: TGTGCCAGCAGTTACGCCCGGACAGAGGGCATTCAGCCCCAGCATTTT

V: TRBV18
D: .
J: TRBJ1-1
size: .
CDR3: CASQTTGATEAFF
DNA: TGTGCCAGCCAAACTACAGGCGCCACTGAAGCTTTCTTT

V: TRBV28
D: .
J: TRBJ2-1
size: .
CDR3: CASSPYPPSENEQFF
DNA: TGTGCCAGCAGTCCCTACCCCCCGAGCGAGAATGAGCAGTTCTTC

V: TRBV28
D: .
J: TRBJ1-2
size: .
CDR3: CASSPPGQPDGYTF
DNA: TGTGCCAGCAGTCCCCCTGGACAGCCCGACGGCTACACCTTC

V: TRBV5-8
D: .
J: TRBJ1-6
size: few
CDR3: CASSPIQGLSSYNSPLHF
DNA: TGTGCCAGCAGCCCCATACAGGGTCTAAGCTCCTATAATTCACCCCTCCACTTT

V: TRBV30
D: .
J: TRBJ2-7
size: .
CDR3: CAWNNRDTSYEQYF
DNA: TGTGCCTGGAACAACCGGGACACCTCGTACGAGCAGTACTTC

V: TRBV5-5
D: .
J: TRBJ1-3
size: .
CDR3: CASSRSQGSGNTIYF
DNA: TGTGCCAGCAGTCGCTCTCAGGGATCAGGAAACACCATATATTTT

V: TRBV18
D: .
J: TRBJ1-4
size: .
CDR3: CASSPPRATGEKLFF
DNA: TGTGCCAGCTCACCACCGAGGGCTACTGGTGAAAAACTGTTTTTT

V: TRBV11-1
D: TRBD1
J: TRBJ2-3
size: .
CDR3: CASSFGTASTDTQYF
DNA: TGTGCCAGCAGCTTCGGGACAGCTAGCACAGATACGCAGTATTTT

V: TRBV19
D: .
J: TRBJ1-6
size: .
CDR3: CASSIGQGNSPLHF
DNA: TGTGCCAGTAGTATTGGCCAGGGCAATTCACCCCTCCACTTT

V: TRBV5-1
D: TRBD1
J: TRBJ2-7
size: .
CDR3: CASSLEEPGQGVFDKSPYEQYF
DNA: TGCGCCAGCAGCTTGGAGGAGCCGGGACAGGGGGTATTTGATAAGTCGCCCTACGAGCAGTACTTC

V: TRBV7-3
D: .
J: TRBJ1-2
size: once
CDR3: CASSLSRGAPYGYTF
DNA: TGTGCCAGCAGCTTATCGCGGGGGGCACCCTATGGCTACACCTTC

V: TRBV10-3
D: .
J: TRBJ1-1
size: .
CDR3: CAISDPKGTEAFF
DNA: TGTGCCATCAGTGACCCGAAGGGGACTGAAGCTTTCTTT

V: TRBV15
D: TRBD1
J: TRBJ1-5
size: .
CDR3: CATRGQVENQPQHF
DNA: TGTGCCACCCGGGGACAGGTTGAGAATCAGCCCCAGCATTTT

V: TRBV28
D: .
J: TRBJ1-3
size: .
CDR3: CASSLSGYSGNTIYF
DNA: TGTGCCAGCAGTTTATCAGGGTATTCTGGAAACACCATATATTTT

V: TRBV6-1
D: TRBD2
J: TRBJ2-1
size: .
CDR3: CASSESRGRGYNEQFF
DNA: TGTGCCAGCAGTGAGAGTCGTGGGAGGGGCTACAATGAGCAGTTCTTC

V: TRBV7-9
D: TRBD2
J: TRBJ2-1
size: .
CDR3: CASSLAGVRGGSYNEQFF
DNA: TGTGCCAGCAGCTTAGCGGGTGTTCGGGGGGGCTCCTACAATGAGCAGTTCTTC

V: TRBV9
D: .
J: TRBJ1-2
size: .
CDR3: CASSAYYGYTF
DNA: TGTGCCAGCAGCGCATACTATGGCTACACCTTC

V: TRBV25-1
D: TRBD2
J: TRBJ2-3
size: .
CDR3: CASNQRGSTDTQYF
DNA: TGTGCCAGCAATCAGCGGGGGAGCACAGATACGCAGTATTTT

V: TRBV2
D: TRBD1
J: TRBJ2-7
size: .
CDR3: CASSVPPTGQLYEQYF
DNA: TGTGCCAGCAGTGTCCCCCCAACGGGACAGCTCTACGAGCAGTACTTC

V: TRBV10-1
D: TRBD1
J: TRBJ2-7
size: .
CDR3: CASSESGNRGTYEQYF
DNA: TGCGCCAGCAGTGAGTCCGGAAACAGGGGCACCTACGAGCAGTACTTC

V: TRBV9
D: TRBD2
J: TRBJ2-2
size: .
CDR3: CASSVARAGLTGELFF
DNA: TGTGCCAGCAGCGTAGCTAGAGCGGGACTCACCGGGGAGCTGTTTTTT

V: TRBV7-9
D: TRBD1
J: TRBJ2-1
size: .
CDR3: CASSYTGGYNEQFF
DNA: TGTGCCAGCAGCTATACAGGGGGCTACAATGAGCAGTTCTTC

V: TRBV3-1/TRBV3-2
D: .
J: TRBJ1-2
size: .
CDR3: CASSQDYEAGYTF
DNA: TGTGCCAGCAGCCAAGATTATGAGGCTGGCTACACCTTC

V: TRBV6-5
D: TRBD1
J: TRBJ1-1
size: .
CDR3: CASSYSTGGTEAFF
DNA: TGTGCCAGCAGTTACTCCACAGGGGGCACTGAAGCTTTCTTT

V: TRBV25-1
D: .
J: TRBJ2-3
size: .
CDR3: CASRTVASTDTQYF
DNA: TGTGCCAGCAGGACTGTCGCTAGCACAGATACGCAGTATTTT